This T cell receptor (beta chain) was identified during a study of blood T cells in healthy people across ages. Per sample, no less than 5 micrograms of total RNA were extracted. For the second PCR, which ran for 7 to 11 cycles, a sample-barcoded 5' primer and a J-beta primer mix were used. CDR3-containing paired-end reads numbered at least 2.5 million in each sample. TCRdb reanalysed the 5' RACE reads using MiXCR and keeps one entry per CDR3 protein. The top ten hold approximately 23% of the sample, which has hundreds of thousands of distinct CDR3 sequences, 55% to 70% seen once. General study findings and limits: There was no known CMV status for donors, so expanded clonotype changes were possibly confounded. Leaving the PBMCs unsorted stopped any conclusive comparison of naive versus antigen-experienced cells.

Worth noting for this clonotype: Its target is not known.

The germline gives CDR1 DFQATT, CDR2 SNEGSKA (reference sequence). V lost 4 bases and J lost 4; bases outside the gene matches: 7. The CDR3 totals 14 residues. The source of this sequence is a man aged 30 to 39 in good health. This sequence joins TRBV20-1 and TRBJ2-3; 8 positions agree with TRBD2. The sequencing input was blood. CDR3 nucleotide sequence: TGCAGTGCTATGCCGGGACTAGGCGCAGATACGCAGTATTTT. It yields the protein CSAMPGLGADTQYF.